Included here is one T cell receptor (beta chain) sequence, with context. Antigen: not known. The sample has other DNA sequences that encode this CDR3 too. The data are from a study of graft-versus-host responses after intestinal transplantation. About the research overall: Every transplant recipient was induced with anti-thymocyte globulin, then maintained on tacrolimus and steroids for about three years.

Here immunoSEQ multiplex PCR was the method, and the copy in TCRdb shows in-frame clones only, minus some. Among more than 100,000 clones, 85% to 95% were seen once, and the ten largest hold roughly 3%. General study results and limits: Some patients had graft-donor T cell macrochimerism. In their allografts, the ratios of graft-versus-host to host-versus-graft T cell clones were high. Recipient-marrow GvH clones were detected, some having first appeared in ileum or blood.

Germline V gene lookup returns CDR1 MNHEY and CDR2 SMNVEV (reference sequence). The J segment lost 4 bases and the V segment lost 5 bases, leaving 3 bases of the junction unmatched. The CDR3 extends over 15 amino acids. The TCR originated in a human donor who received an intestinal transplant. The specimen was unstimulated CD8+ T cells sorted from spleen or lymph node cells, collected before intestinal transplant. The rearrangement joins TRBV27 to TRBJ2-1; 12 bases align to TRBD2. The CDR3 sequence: CASSLGTSGYNEQFF. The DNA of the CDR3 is TGTGCCAGCAGTCTGGGGACTAGCGGGTACAATGAGCAGTTCTTC.